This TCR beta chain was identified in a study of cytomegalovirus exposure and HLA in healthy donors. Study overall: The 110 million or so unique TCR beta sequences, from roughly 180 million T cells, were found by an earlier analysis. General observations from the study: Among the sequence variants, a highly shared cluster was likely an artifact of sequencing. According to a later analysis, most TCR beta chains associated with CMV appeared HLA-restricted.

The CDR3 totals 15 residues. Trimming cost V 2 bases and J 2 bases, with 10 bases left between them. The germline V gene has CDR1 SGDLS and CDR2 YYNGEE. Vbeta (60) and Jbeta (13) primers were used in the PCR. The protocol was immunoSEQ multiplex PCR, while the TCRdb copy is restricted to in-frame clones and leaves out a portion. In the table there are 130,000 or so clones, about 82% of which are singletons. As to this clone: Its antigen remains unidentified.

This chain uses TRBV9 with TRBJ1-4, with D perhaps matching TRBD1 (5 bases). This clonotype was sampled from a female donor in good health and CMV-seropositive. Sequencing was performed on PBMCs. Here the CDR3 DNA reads TGTGCCAGCAGCGTTCAGGGATCGACTAATGAAAAACTGTTTTTT. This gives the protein CASSVQGSTNEKLFF.